This TCR beta chain came from a study of T cell responses to AZD1222 COVID-19 vaccine. Study-wide results and limits: Only after the peak T cell response were repertoires sampled.

The table came from immunoSEQ multiplex PCR; TCRdb's copy has only in-frame clones and leaves some out. The repertoire holds 77,000 or so clones, with under 95% as singletons. CDR3 size: 15 residues. After removal of 2 bases from V and 6 bases from J, the junction contained 8 bases not matched to a gene. Germline assignment: CDR1 MRHNA and CDR2 SNTAGT. As regards this clone: Its antigen is undetermined.

The sequencing used peripheral blood, collected 28 days after the second AZD1222 dose. The receptor comes from an adult who received the AZD1222 COVID-19 vaccine. The V call is TRBV6-4, the J call TRBJ2-3, with TRBD2 identical over 7 bases. CDR3 residues: CASSDGGSGPDTQYF. In DNA, the CDR3 is TGTGCCAGCAGTGACGGCGGGAGCGGTCCGGATACGCAGTATTTT.